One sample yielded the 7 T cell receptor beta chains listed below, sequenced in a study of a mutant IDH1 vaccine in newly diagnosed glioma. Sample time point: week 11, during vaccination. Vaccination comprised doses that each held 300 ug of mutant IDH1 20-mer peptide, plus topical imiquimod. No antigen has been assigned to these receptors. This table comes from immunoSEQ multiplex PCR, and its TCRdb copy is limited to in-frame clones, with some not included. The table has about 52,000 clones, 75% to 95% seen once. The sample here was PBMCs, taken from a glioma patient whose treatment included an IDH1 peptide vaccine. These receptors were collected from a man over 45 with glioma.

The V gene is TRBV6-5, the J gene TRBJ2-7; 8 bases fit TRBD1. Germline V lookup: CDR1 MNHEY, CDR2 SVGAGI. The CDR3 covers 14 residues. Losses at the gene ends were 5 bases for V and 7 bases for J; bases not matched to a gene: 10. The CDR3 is CASSQTGQVWEQYF. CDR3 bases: TGTGCCAGCAGTCAGACGGGACAGGTGTGGGAGCAGTACTTC.

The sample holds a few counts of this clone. CDR3 in DNA: TGCGCCAGCAGCTCCCAGGGAAAGGGAGGCTACACCTTC. Residues: CASSSQGKGGYTF. This chain connects TRBV5-1 to TRBJ1-2; weak D call: TRBD1 (5 bases). Trimming removed 3 bases at V and 8 bases at J, with 14 bases between. This CDR3 contains 13 residues. Germline V gives CDR1 SGHRS, CDR2 YFSETQ.

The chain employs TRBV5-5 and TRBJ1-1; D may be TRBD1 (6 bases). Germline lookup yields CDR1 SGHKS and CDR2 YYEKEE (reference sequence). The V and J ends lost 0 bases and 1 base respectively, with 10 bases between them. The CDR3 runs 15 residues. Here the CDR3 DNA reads TGTGCCAGCAGCTTGGTCACGGGACAGAACACTGAAGCTTTCTTT. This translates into CASSLVTGQNTEAFF.

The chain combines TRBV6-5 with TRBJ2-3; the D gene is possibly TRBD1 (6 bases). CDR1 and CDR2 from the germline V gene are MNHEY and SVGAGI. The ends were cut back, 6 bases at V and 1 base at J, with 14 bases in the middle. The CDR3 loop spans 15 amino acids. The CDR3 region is CASRKPGAGTDTQYF. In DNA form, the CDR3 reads TGTGCCAGCAGAAAACCAGGGGCCGGCACAGATACGCAGTATTTT.

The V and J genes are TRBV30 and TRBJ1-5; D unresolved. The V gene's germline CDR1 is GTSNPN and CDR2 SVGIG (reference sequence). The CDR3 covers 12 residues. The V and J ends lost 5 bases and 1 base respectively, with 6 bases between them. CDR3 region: CAWGISNQPQHF. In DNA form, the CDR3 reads TGTGCCTGGGGAATCAGCAATCAGCCCCAGCATTTT.

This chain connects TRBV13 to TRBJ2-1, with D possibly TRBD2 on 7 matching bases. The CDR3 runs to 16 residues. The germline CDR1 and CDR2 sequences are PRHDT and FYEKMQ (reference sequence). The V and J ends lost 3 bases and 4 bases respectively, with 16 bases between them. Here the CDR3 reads CASSLGGGFRYNEQFF. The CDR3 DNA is TGTGCCAGCAGCTTGGGAGGGGGATTTCGGTACAATGAGCAGTTCTTC.

CDR3 loop: CASSARRVQETQYF. In nucleotides, the CDR3 is TGTGCCAGCAGTGCAAGGAGGGTCCAAGAGACCCAGTACTTC. V and J are TRBV25-1 and TRBJ2-5; tentative D call: TRBD2 (6 bases). Germline values: CDR1 MGHDK, CDR2 SYGVNS. The CDR3 spans 14 residues. V lost 4 bases and J 1 base, leaving 10 bases between the germline ends.